This T cell receptor (beta chain) was recorded in a study of blood T cells in healthy people across ages. The study's findings and limits: Significant beta diversity loss was already apparent by age about 42, declining roughly linearly.

CDR1 is SGHRS, CDR2 YFSETQ, per germline. V gave up 0 bases and J gave up 10 bases, with 13 bases separating them. This CDR3 has 14 amino acids. The use of a sample-barcoded 5' primer and a J-beta primer mix characterized a second PCR of roughly 6 to 11 cycles. Each single sample gave us at least 2.5 million CDR3-containing paired-end reads. Each CDR3 protein is one row after TCRdb ran MiXCR on the 5' RACE reads. The sample yields about 760,000 distinct CDR3 sequences, more than 20% seen once. For this clonotype: Its antigen is currently unknown.

These data also formed part of another study, on T cells of mothers and their children. That paper notes: Relative to unrelated pairs, biologically related mother-child dyads exhibited marginally greater, non-significant overlap.

The receptor comes from a boy under 18 in good health. The chain recombines TRBV5-1 with TRBJ1-4; D is undetermined. Sequencing was done on a sample of blood. CDR3 in amino acids: CASSLAKEPAKLFF. CDR3 coding DNA: TGCGCCAGCAGCTTGGCCAAGGAACCTGCAAAACTGTTTTTT.